The T cell receptor (beta chain) described here comes from a study of beta chain features in type 1 diabetes. Study-wide points: Patients with type 1 diabetes showed fewer VDJ junction insertions and more deletions. Researchers reported that naive, central memory and Treg TCRB repertoires appeared more similar in patients than in healthy donors. TCRB CDR3s were moderately but significantly shorter in Type 1 diabetes patients in all four CD4+ subsets. Cells with high TCR expression could be over-represented when cDNA is sequenced.

The authors took one heparinised blood draw, averaging about 116 mL, from each donor. This clone was detected only a few times. What it recognizes is unknown. Sequenced material consisted of expressed TCRB transcripts (all of the isolated RNA was reverse transcribed). Sequencing used immunoSEQ multiplex PCR; TCRdb keeps in-frame clones, though not all of them. This table has about 650,000 clones, 9.5% to 15% appearing once. CDR1 and CDR2 from the germline V gene are MGHDK and SYGVNS. The germline V and J ends were trimmed by 3 bases and 8 bases, with 11 bases remaining between them. There are 13 residues in the CDR3.

This TCR was recovered from a man aged 25-45 years with type 1 diabetes. V is TRBV25-1 and J is TRBJ2-1, with D perhaps matching TRBD1 (6 bases). Sequences were obtained from naive CD4+ T cells from blood. The DNA of the CDR3 is TGTGCCAGCAGTGACACTAACAGGGATGAGCAGTTCTTC. Encoded protein: CASSDTNRDEQFF.